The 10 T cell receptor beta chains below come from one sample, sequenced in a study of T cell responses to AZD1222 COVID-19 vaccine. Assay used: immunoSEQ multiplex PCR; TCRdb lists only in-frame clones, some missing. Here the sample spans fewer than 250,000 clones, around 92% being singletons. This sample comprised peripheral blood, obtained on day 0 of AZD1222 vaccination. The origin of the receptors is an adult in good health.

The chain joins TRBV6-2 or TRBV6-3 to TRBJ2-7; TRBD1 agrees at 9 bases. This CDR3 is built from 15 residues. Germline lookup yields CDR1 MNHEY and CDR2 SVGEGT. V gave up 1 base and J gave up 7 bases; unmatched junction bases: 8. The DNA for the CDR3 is TGTGCCAGCAGTTACTTGGGACAGGGAGTGGGGGAGCAGTACTTC. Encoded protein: CASSYLGQGVGEQYF.

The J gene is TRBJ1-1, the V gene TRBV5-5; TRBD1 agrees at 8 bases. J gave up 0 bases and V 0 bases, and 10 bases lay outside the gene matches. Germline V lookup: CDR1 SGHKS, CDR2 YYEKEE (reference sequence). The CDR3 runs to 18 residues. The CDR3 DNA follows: TGTGCCAGCAGCTTGGCCAGGACAGGGAGATCCTTGAACACTGAAGCTTTCTTT. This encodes CASSLARTGRSLNTEAFF. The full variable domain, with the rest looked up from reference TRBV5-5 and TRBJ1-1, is DAGVTQSPTHLIKTRGQQVTLRCSPISGHKSVSWYQQVLGQGPQFIFQYYEKEERGRGNFPDRFSARQFPNYSSELNVNALLLGDSALYLCASSLARTGRSLNTEAFFGQGTRLTVV.

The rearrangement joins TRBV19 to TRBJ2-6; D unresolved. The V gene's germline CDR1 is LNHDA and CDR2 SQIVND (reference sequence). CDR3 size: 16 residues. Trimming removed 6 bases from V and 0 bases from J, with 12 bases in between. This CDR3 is CASSPPGGSGANVLTF. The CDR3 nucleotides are TGTGCCAGTAGCCCACCGGGCGGCTCTGGGGCCAACGTCCTGACTTTC.

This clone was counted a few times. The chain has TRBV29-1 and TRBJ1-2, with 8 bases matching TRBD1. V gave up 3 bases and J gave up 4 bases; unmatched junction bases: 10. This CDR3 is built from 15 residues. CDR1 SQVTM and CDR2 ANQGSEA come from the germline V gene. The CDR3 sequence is CSVDTLDRGTYGYTF. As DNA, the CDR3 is TGCAGCGTTGATACCCTCGACAGGGGCACCTATGGCTACACCTTC.

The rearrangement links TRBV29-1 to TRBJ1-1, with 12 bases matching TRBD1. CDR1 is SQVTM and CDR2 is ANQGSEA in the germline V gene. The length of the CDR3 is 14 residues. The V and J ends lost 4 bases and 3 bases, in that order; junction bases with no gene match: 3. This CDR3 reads CSVVGTGGHTEAFF. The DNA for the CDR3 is TGCAGCGTTGTAGGGACAGGGGGCCACACTGAAGCTTTCTTT.

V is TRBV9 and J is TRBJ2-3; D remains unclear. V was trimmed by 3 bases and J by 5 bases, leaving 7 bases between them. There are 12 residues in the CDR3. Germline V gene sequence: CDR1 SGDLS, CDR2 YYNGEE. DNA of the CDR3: TGTGCCAGCAGCGGGTGGGGAGATACGCAGTATTTT. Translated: CASSGWGDTQYF.

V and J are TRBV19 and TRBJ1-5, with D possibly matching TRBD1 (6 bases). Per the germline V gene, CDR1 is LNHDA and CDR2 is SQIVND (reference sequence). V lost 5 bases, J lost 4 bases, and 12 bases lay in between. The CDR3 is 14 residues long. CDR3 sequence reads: CASSSIDRNQPQHF. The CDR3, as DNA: TGTGCCAGTAGTTCAATCGACAGGAATCAGCCCCAGCATTTT.

CDR3 DNA: TGTGCCAGTACCTCCGCCCCGGGACAGGGAAACACTGAAGCTTTCTTT. Its translation: CASTSAPGQGNTEAFF. The chain joins TRBV19 to TRBJ1-1, with TRBD1 identical over 9 bases. V lost 7 bases, J lost 2 bases, and 11 bases stayed unmatched. Germline V gene lookup returns CDR1 LNHDA and CDR2 SQIVND (reference sequence). The CDR3 is 16 residues long.

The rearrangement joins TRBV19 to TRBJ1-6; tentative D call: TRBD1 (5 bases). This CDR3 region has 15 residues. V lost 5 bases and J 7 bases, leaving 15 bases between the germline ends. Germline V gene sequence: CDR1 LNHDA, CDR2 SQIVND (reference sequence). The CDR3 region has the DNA TGTGCCAGTAGTTCCTGGTGGGACCCCAATTCACCCCTCCACTTT. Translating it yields CASSSWWDPNSPLHF. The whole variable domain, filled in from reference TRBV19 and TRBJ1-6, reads DGGITQSPKYLFRKEGQNVTLSCEQNLNHDAMYWYRQDPGQGLRLIYYSQIVNDFQKGDIAEGYSVSREKKESFPLTVTSAQKNPTAFYLCASSSWWDPNSPLHFGNGTRLTVT.

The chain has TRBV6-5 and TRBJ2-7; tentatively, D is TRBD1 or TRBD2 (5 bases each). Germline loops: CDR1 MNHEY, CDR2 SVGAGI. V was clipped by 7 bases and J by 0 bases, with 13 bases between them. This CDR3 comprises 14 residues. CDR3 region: CASTREGPSYEQYF. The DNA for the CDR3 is TGTGCCAGCACTCGAGAGGGGCCCTCCTACGAGCAGTACTTC.